One and the same sample provided the 29 T cell receptor beta chains below, sequenced in a study of CD8+CD57+ T cells in acquired aplastic anemia. TCR beta VDJ and CDR3 were profiled, and genomic DNA was the template. In TCRdb, the reads were re-called with MiXCR into one record per CDR3 protein. Here the sample spans about 170,000 distinct CDR3 sequences, around 40% being singletons. Sequencing was carried out using sorted CD4+, CD8+, or CD8+CD57+ T cells (not recorded which) from PBMCs. The receptor set was obtained from a human donor in good health.

The chain couples TRBV7-9 to TRBJ1-6, with 11 bases matching TRBD1. Germline V gives CDR1 SEHNR, CDR2 FQNEAQ (reference sequence). The CDR3 is 15 amino acids. The junction had 4 bases not matched to a gene; V was cut back by 2 bases and J by 10 bases. The CDR3 reads CASSLSGQGDSPLHF. The CDR3 coding sequence is TGTGCCAGCAGCTTATCGGGACAGGGGGACTCACCCCTCCACTTT. The full variable domain, rest sourced from reference TRBV7-9 and TRBJ1-6, is DTGVSQNPRHKITKRGQNVTFRCDPISEHNRLYWYRQTLGQGPEFLTYFQNEAQLEKSRLLSDRFSAERPKGSFSTLEIQRTEQGDSAMYLCASSLSGQGDSPLHFGNGTRLTVT.

This clonotype showed up just once. The chain has TRBV24-1 and TRBJ1-1; D is perhaps TRBD1 (6 bases). Per the germline V gene, CDR1 is KGHDR and CDR2 is SFDVKD. The CDR3 consists of 14 residues. Trimming cost V 2 bases and J 6 bases, with 12 bases left between them. The CDR3: CATSDSGGWAEAFF. The CDR3 nucleotides are TGTGCCACCAGTGATTCGGGGGGCTGGGCTGAAGCTTTCTTT.

This clonotype was picked up many times. The J gene is TRBJ2-7, the V gene TRBV6-6; D gene ambiguous. Germline V gives CDR1 MNHNY, CDR2 SVGAGI (reference sequence). The CDR3 sequence is 13 residues long. V gave up 6 bases and J gave up 2 bases, with 11 bases separating them. The CDR3 sequence: CASSPTPTYEQYF. CDR3 nucleotides: TGTGCCAGCAGCCCCACACCGACCTACGAGCAGTACTTC.

With regard to this clonotype: A much more abundant neighbour one base away suggests this may be a read error. The rearrangement links TRBV20-1 to TRBJ2-1; D may match TRBD1 or TRBD2 (5 bases each). V lost 5 bases and J lost 9, with 17 bases in between. From germline, CDR1 is DFQATT and CDR2 SNEGSKA (reference sequence). This CDR3 contains 13 residues. CDR3 sequence (DNA): TGCAGTGCTCCCAGGGCCGCGGGTCGTGAGCAGTTCTTC. Protein product: CSAPRAAGREQFF.

This clonotype occurred many times. The chain recombines TRBV5-1 with TRBJ1-2; D remains unclear. CDR3 length equals 11 residues. Trimming removed 3 bases at V and 7 bases at J, with 7 bases between. Germline V gene data show CDR1 as SGHRS and CDR2 as YFSETQ. CDR3 sequence reads: CASSSDGGYTF. CDR3 in DNA: TGCGCCAGCAGCTCGGACGGTGGCTACACCTTC.

The chain is built from TRBV2 and TRBJ1-5; D unclear. CDR1 and CDR2 (germline): SNHLY, FYNNEI. The CDR3 sequence is 13 residues long. Trimming pared 4 bases from V and 5 bases from J, leaving 9 bases between. The CDR3 is CASSVGMDQPQHF. Written as DNA, the CDR3 is TGTGCCAGCAGTGTAGGGATGGATCAGCCCCAGCATTTT.

This clonotype was found many times. The rearrangement links TRBV2 to TRBJ2-2; D perhaps matches TRBD1 (6 bases). V dropped 4 bases and J dropped 0 bases, with 9 bases sitting between them. CDR1 SNHLY and CDR2 FYNNEI come from the germline V gene. CDR3 length: 15 residues. The CDR3 sequence: CASSVGTTNTGELFF. The CDR3 DNA reads TGTGCCAGCAGTGTGGGGACAACGAACACCGGGGAGCTGTTTTTT.

For this clonotype: A read error may explain this, as a much larger clone is one base away. The J gene is TRBJ2-1, the V gene TRBV5-1, with D tentatively TRBD1 or TRBD2 (6 bases each). The CDR3 sequence is 14 residues long. Germline CDR1 reads SGHRS; CDR2 reads YFSETQ. As DNA, the CDR3 is TGCGCCAGCCGGGGGCCTGGGTTCTACAGTGAGCAGTTCTTC. It yields the protein CASRGPGFYSEQFF.

This clonotype was picked up many times. V and J are TRBV14 and TRBJ2-1; TRBD2 matches at 8 bases. V lost 2 bases, J lost 4 bases, and 7 bases stayed unmatched. Germline V gene sequence: CDR1 SGHDN, CDR2 FVKESK. The CDR3 spans 16 residues. CDR3 loop: CASSQRGGGPYNEQFF. CDR3 nucleotides: TGTGCCAGCAGCCAACGTGGCGGGGGGCCTTACAATGAGCAGTTCTTC.

In this sample, this clonotype turned up many times. The chain recombines TRBV2 with TRBJ2-7, with D perhaps being TRBD1 or TRBD2 (6 bases each). Trimming cost V 8 bases and J 3 bases, with 14 bases left between them. Germline V gene data show CDR1 as SNHLY and CDR2 as FYNNEI. The CDR3 runs 13 residues. The CDR3 DNA follows: TGTGCCAGCGACTGGGGGGCGGTCTACGAGCAGTACTTC. Residues: CASDWGAVYEQYF.

Only a few counts were recorded for this clonotype. The J gene is TRBJ2-7, the V gene TRBV7-3; 9 positions agree with TRBD2. This CDR3 has 15 amino acids. CDR1 SGHTA and CDR2 FQGTGA come from the germline V gene. V was pared by 5 bases and J by 2 bases, with 7 bases of the junction left unmatched. This chain's CDR3 is CASSLKAGGAYEQYF. CDR3 bases: TGTGCCAGCAGCCTAAAAGCGGGAGGTGCCTACGAGCAGTACTTC.

This clonotype was observed at least ten times. Here the CDR3 reads CASSYGGGGGGYEQYF. In DNA form, the CDR3 reads TGTGCCAGCAGTTATGGGGGAGGTGGAGGGGGCTACGAGCAGTACTTC. This rearrangement joins TRBV6-5 to TRBJ2-7; the D call may be TRBD1 or TRBD2 (6 bases each). The CDR3 is made up of 16 amino acids. V dropped 3 bases and J dropped 3 bases, with 18 bases sitting between them. The germline V gene has CDR1 MNHEY and CDR2 SVGAGI.

This clonotype was counted many times. The chain combines TRBV4-3 with TRBJ2-1, with 8 bases that match TRBD2. The CDR3 is 14 residues long. V shed 1 base and J 6 bases; nucleotides not matched to a gene: 2. Germline lookup yields CDR1 LGHNA and CDR2 YSLEER. In nucleotides, the CDR3 is TGCGCCAGCAGCCAAGGCGGGGGGTTCAATGAGCAGTTCTTC. Protein product: CASSQGGGFNEQFF.

The chain employs TRBV7-6 and TRBJ1-2, with no clear D. Germline V gene sequence: CDR1 SGHVS, CDR2 FNYEAQ. Trimming pared 5 bases from V and 8 bases from J, leaving 12 bases between. This CDR3 contains 12 residues. In DNA, the CDR3 is TGTGCCAGCAGCCCCTACTTGGACGGCTACACCTTC. Translation gives CASSPYLDGYTF. Drawing the rest from reference TRBV7-6 and TRBJ1-2, the complete variable domain is GAGVSQSPRYKVTKRGQDVALRCDPISGHVSLYWYRQALGQGPEFLTYFNYEAQQDKSGLPNDRFSAERPEGSISTLTIQRTEQRDSAMYRCASSPYLDGYTFGSGTRLTVV.

This clonotype was observed a handful of times. V and J are TRBV6-1 and TRBJ2-7; D assignment may be TRBD1 or TRBD2 (6 bases each). The CDR3 consists of 13 residues. Germline V gene data show CDR1 as MNHNS and CDR2 as SASEGT. Between the trimmed V and J ends, which lost 6 bases and 0 bases, there was a span of 9 bases. This CDR3 is CASSEGGSYEQYF. CDR3 DNA: TGTGCCAGCAGCGAGGGGGGCTCCTACGAGCAGTACTTC.

This clonotype was seen a handful of times. The rearrangement links TRBV11-2 to TRBJ2-2, with 9 nucleotides matching TRBD1. There are 15 residues in the CDR3. The germline V gene has CDR1 SGHAT and CDR2 FQNNGV. After removal of 5 bases from V and 1 base from J, the junction contained 2 bases not matched to a gene. CDR3 amino acids: CASSQGQGNTGELFF. The CDR3 DNA follows: TGTGCCAGCAGCCAGGGACAGGGGAACACCGGGGAGCTGTTTTTT.

This clonotype was recorded many times. The chain joins TRBV7-2 to TRBJ1-1; the match to TRBD1 covers 7 bases. V was clipped by 1 base and J by 0 bases; unmatched bases: 5. Germline V lookup: CDR1 SGHTA, CDR2 FQGNSA. The CDR3 length is 16 residues. The CDR3 bases are TGTGCCAGCAGCTTAGTAGGGGGCAAAATGAACACTGAAGCTTTCTTT. Translating it yields CASSLVGGKMNTEAFF.

The chain uses TRBV6-1 and TRBJ2-6; no definite D call. The germline V gene encodes CDR1 MNHNS and CDR2 SASEGT. Trimming left V 5 bases short and J 0 bases short, with 11 bases between. This CDR3 is built from 16 residues. CDR3 nucleotides: TGTGCCAGCAGTCCAGGCCACCACTCTGGGGCCAACGTCCTGACTTTC. Protein product: CASSPGHHSGANVLTF.

This clonotype was counted once. The J gene is TRBJ2-5, the V gene TRBV20-1; the match to TRBD2 covers 9 bases. The CDR3 spans 16 residues. Germline V gene sequence: CDR1 DFQATT, CDR2 SNEGSKA (reference sequence). The trim removed 8 bases at V and 4 bases at J, leaving 17 bases unmatched. CDR3 coding DNA: TGCAGTTACGCGACCCACCTGAGCGGGGGGACAGAGACCCAGTACTTC. This sequence encodes CSYATHLSGGTETQYF.

This clonotype was counted many times. This chain joins TRBV24-1 and TRBJ2-3, with 14 bases identical to TRBD2. This CDR3 has 19 amino acids. Germline V gene lookup returns CDR1 KGHDR and CDR2 SFDVKD. Trimming took 7 bases from V and 4 from J; bases not matched to a gene: 15. CDR3 DNA: TGTGCCACCAGAGTGACTAGCGGGAGGGCGGGCAAGGGGCCAGATACGCAGTATTTT. Amino acids: CATRVTSGRAGKGPDTQYF.

V usage is TRBV20-1 and J usage is TRBJ2-7, with 9 nucleotides matching TRBD1. In germline, CDR1 is DFQATT, CDR2 SNEGSKA (reference sequence). With V trimmed by 0 bases and J by 6 bases, 9 bases remained unmatched. The CDR3 is made up of 15 amino acids. CDR3 DNA sequence: TGCAGTGCTAGAGATCTCGCGGGACAGGGCTCCGAGCAGTACTTC. It translates to CSARDLAGQGSEQYF.

The chain is built from TRBV3-1 and TRBJ2-7, with 8 bases matching TRBD2. There are 16 residues in the CDR3. The trim removed 1 base at V and 7 bases at J, leaving 12 bases unmatched. Germline V CDR1 and CDR2: LGHDT, YNNKEL (reference sequence). The chain's CDR3 is CASSQVRRGASKEQYF. DNA of the CDR3: TGTGCCAGCAGCCAAGTGAGGCGGGGGGCAAGTAAAGAGCAGTACTTC.

The chain links TRBV24-1 to TRBJ1-1, with D unresolved. The CDR3 spans 11 residues. V was clipped by 4 bases and J by 6 bases, with 5 bases between them. Germline V gene lookup returns CDR1 KGHDR and CDR2 SFDVKD. Here the CDR3 DNA reads TGTGCCACCAGTGAGACGCCTGAAGCTTTCTTT. It is translated as CATSETPEAFF.

In this sample, this clonotype turned up many times. This sequence joins TRBV6-1 and TRBJ2-7; 7 positions match TRBD2. The germline V gene encodes CDR1 MNHNS and CDR2 SASEGT. The CDR3 has 14 residues. V dropped 7 bases and J dropped 6; count of bases not matched to a gene: 12. The CDR3 reads CASTSLGGVSEQYF. In nucleotides, the CDR3 is TGTGCCAGCACCTCACTTGGGGGGGTCTCCGAGCAGTACTTC.

As for this clonotype: This sequence may be a read error, since a much larger clone differs from it by one base. This chain links TRBV20-1 with TRBJ2-1; D is ambiguous. The CDR3 loop spans 15 amino acids. CDR1 DFQATT and CDR2 SNEGSKA come from the germline V gene (reference sequence). V was clipped by 7 bases and J by 6 bases, with 22 bases between them. The CDR3 here is CSVRISPARGNEQFF. The CDR3 DNA is TGCAGTGTGCGAATATCCCCTGCCCGCGGCAATGAGCAGTTCTTC.

This chain joins TRBV12-3 or TRBV12-4 and TRBJ1-2; D gene uncertain. This CDR3 region has 13 residues. The V end lost 5 bases, the J end lost 3 bases, and 10 bases lay between the germline ends. In DNA form, the CDR3 reads TGTGCCAGCAGTCGGGAAATTGACTATGGCTACACCTTC. It specifies CASSREIDYGYTF.

The table lists this clonotype with many counts. V and J are TRBV5-4 and TRBJ2-5; 8 bases line up with TRBD2. V was pared by 3 bases and J by 5 bases, with 9 bases of the junction left unmatched. CDR1 SGHNT and CDR2 YYREEE come from the germline V gene (reference sequence). This CDR3 has 15 amino acids. DNA for the CDR3: TGTGCCAGCAGCTCCTCGGGTAGCGGGGCTGAGACCCAGTACTTC. This codes for CASSSSGSGAETQYF.

The sample holds many counts of this clonotype. The chain joins TRBV24-1 to TRBJ2-1; 11 nucleotides match TRBD2. The CDR3 length is 16 residues. Germline V gene sequence: CDR1 KGHDR, CDR2 SFDVKD. After removal of 5 bases from V and 4 bases from J, the junction contained 6 bases not matched to a gene. Here the CDR3 DNA reads TGTGCCACCAGTGTGGGGACTAGCGGAAATTACAATGAGCAGTTCTTC. Protein: CATSVGTSGNYNEQFF.

The V gene is TRBV20-1, the J gene TRBJ2-1; TRBD2 might be the D (6 bases). CDR1 is DFQATT, CDR2 SNEGSKA, per germline (reference sequence). CDR3 length: 13 amino acids. Here the CDR3 reads CKISGQTSPEQFF. The CDR3 DNA reads as TGCAAAATTAGCGGCCAAACGAGCCCTGAGCAGTTCTTC.